The sequence of this TCR beta chain was determined in a study of T cell clonotyping in hematopoietic cell transplantation. The V gene lost 6 bases and the J gene lost 2 bases, with 7 bases spanning the gap. CDR1 is SNHLY, CDR2 FYNNEI, per germline. The CDR3 consists of 13 residues. Generated by immunoSEQ multiplex PCR, the TCRdb table keeps only in-frame clones and is missing some. The data hold some 14,000 clones, with 90% to 95% observed a single time. The source of this sequence is a male patient aged 60-69 years who had an allogeneic stem cell transplant from an unrelated donor, so the T cells may come from the graft donor. Some clones in this sample may be carry-over from other donors' samples. The gene calls are TRBV2 and TRBJ2-2; D might be TRBD1 (5 bases). Sequencing was performed on PBMCs, taken 30 days after allogeneic stem cell transplant. The CDR3 loop reads CASSTGNTGELFF. For the CDR3, the DNA is TGTGCCAGCAGCACAGGCAACACCGGGGAGCTGTTTTTT.